The next 15 T cell receptor beta chains were all read from a single sample in a study of control samples from healthy donors and cancer patients (dated by TCRdb to about 2020). Library method: the immunoSEQ multiplex PCR assay. TCRdb provides this immuneACCESS table in a form limited to in-frame rearrangements. Some clones are lacking; in checked studies, under half of them reflect an unresolved V gene, and why the rest are absent is not known. The sample includes around 200,000 clones, with approximately 95% observed a single time. Together, the top ten hold over 1.1% of the sample. The sample was blood. The receptors derive from a man between 18 and 29 years old in good health.

The chain joins TRBV19 to TRBJ2-3, with 11 bases matching TRBD2. From germline, CDR1 is LNHDA and CDR2 SQIVND (reference sequence). After removal of 3 bases from V and 0 bases from J, the junction contained 8 bases not matched to a gene. The CDR3 is made up of 18 amino acids. CDR3 coding DNA: TGTGCCAGTAGTATGATGGGACTAGCGGTCCCTAGCACAGATACGCAGTATTTT. As protein: CASSMMGLAVPSTDTQYF.

V usage is TRBV9 and J usage is TRBJ1-2, with 10 positions matching TRBD1. Germline assignment: CDR1 SGDLS and CDR2 YYNGEE. This CDR3 has 15 amino acids. After removal of 4 bases from V and 8 bases from J, the junction contained 11 bases not matched to a gene. CDR3 DNA sequence: TGTGCCAGCAGCTTAAACCTTGGGACAGGGGAAGGCTACACCTTC. Translation gives CASSLNLGTGEGYTF.

A remark on this clone: Other nucleotide sequences in the sample specify the same CDR3. The J gene is TRBJ2-3, the V gene TRBV11-3; D unclear. This CDR3 spans 13 amino acids. Looked up from germline, CDR1 is SGHNT and CDR2 is YENEEA. Trimming removed 1 base at V and 3 bases at J, with 5 bases between. CDR3 coding DNA: TGTGCCAGCAGCTTAGGAAGAACAGATACGCAGTATTTT. It translates to CASSLGRTDTQYF.

The rearrangement links TRBV7-3 to TRBJ2-3; possibly TRBD2 for D (6 bases). Trimming shortened V by 0 bases and J by 8 bases, and 9 bases separated the two germline ends. The germline V gene encodes CDR1 SGHTA and CDR2 FQGTGA. The CDR3 has 13 residues. CDR3 nucleotide sequence: TGTGCCAGCAGCTTAACGGTGGGAGGTACGCAGTATTTT. This codes for CASSLTVGGTQYF.

The genes are TRBV12-5 and TRBJ2-7, with D uncertain. The V end was cut by 10 bases, the J end by 0 bases, with 16 bases between. This CDR3 region has 14 residues. Germline V CDR1 and CDR2: LGHNT, FRNRAP. The CDR3 DNA reads as TGTGCTACCGGAAAAGGAGTAGCCTCCTACGAGCAGTACTTC. Protein: CATGKGVASYEQYF.

In its sample, this clone was seen once. The chain carries TRBV4-1 and TRBJ1-2; 10 bases match TRBD1. The V gene end was trimmed by 5 bases and the J gene end by 4 bases; junction bases not matched to a gene: 13. This CDR3 region has 17 residues. The germline gives CDR1 MGHRA, CDR2 YSYEKL. The CDR3 DNA is TGCGCCAGCAGCAATTGGGACAGGGGCAAGGCTGGCTATGGCTACACCTTC. Translating it yields CASSNWDRGKAGYGYTF.

V and J are TRBV4-1 and TRBJ2-1; D not resolved. The germline V gene has CDR1 MGHRA and CDR2 YSYEKL. V was clipped by 0 bases and J by 4 bases, with 10 bases between them. The length of the CDR3 is 15 residues. CDR3 DNA: TGCGCCAGCAGCCAAGAAGGACGCGTTTACAATGAGCAGTTCTTC. It yields the protein CASSQEGRVYNEQFF.

V and J are TRBV18 and TRBJ2-7; no clear D. V shed 2 bases and J shed 0 bases, with 11 bases lying between them. The CDR3 is made up of 15 amino acids. Germline lookup yields CDR1 KGHSH and CDR2 LQKENI. CDR3 amino acids: CASSPVGESSYEQYF. The CDR3 DNA follows: TGTGCCAGCTCACCAGTTGGTGAAAGCTCCTACGAGCAGTACTTC.

In the case of this clone: The same CDR3 is also encoded by other DNA sequences in this sample. DNA for the CDR3: TGCGCCAGCAGCTTGGGCCGGAGCACAGATACGCAGTATTTT. It translates to CASSLGRSTDTQYF. The chain couples TRBV5-1 to TRBJ2-3; no clear D. The germline V gene encodes CDR1 SGHRS and CDR2 YFSETQ. The CDR3 is 14 residues long. V lost 0 bases and J lost 0, with 5 bases in between.

This clone was seen a few times. The chain couples TRBV30 to TRBJ2-3, with 9 positions matching TRBD2. CDR1 is GTSNPN and CDR2 is SVGIG in the germline V gene (reference sequence). V lost 2 bases and J lost 5; bases outside the gene matches: 8. This CDR3 is 15 amino acids long. The CDR3 DNA is TGTGCCTGGAGTCGTCTAGCGGGGTCCTTAGATACGCAGTATTTT. It specifies CAWSRLAGSLDTQYF.

This chain connects TRBV18 to TRBJ2-1; TRBD1 aligns across 8 bases. V was pared by 2 bases and J by 15 bases, with 9 bases of the junction left unmatched. The germline V gene has CDR1 KGHSH and CDR2 LQKENI. The CDR3 loop spans 13 amino acids. The CDR3: CASSPSRDRGSFF. The CDR3 DNA follows: TGTGCCAGCTCACCAAGTCGAGACAGGGGTTCGTTCTTC.

The rearrangement joins TRBV11-2 to TRBJ1-5, with D uncertain. Trimming took 0 bases from V and 6 from J, leaving 6 bases between them. CDR3 length equals 13 residues. Looked up from germline, CDR1 is SGHAT and CDR2 is FQNNGV. The DNA for the CDR3 is TGTGCCAGCAGCTTAGATCGGGGTCAGCCCCAGCATTTT. This encodes CASSLDRGQPQHF.

The chain carries TRBV28 and TRBJ1-4; 11 bases match TRBD1. Germline V gene data show CDR1 as MDHEN and CDR2 as SYDVKM. CDR3 size: 17 residues. V dropped 3 bases and J dropped 8; count of bases not matched to a gene: 11. CDR3 protein: CASSLGPRDRGREKLFF. The CDR3 DNA sequence: TGTGCCAGCAGTTTGGGCCCCCGGGACAGGGGGAGAGAAAAACTGTTTTTT.

This clone came up once. The genes are TRBV24-1 and TRBJ2-2, with 12 bases identical to TRBD1. This CDR3 is built from 17 residues. Germline lookup yields CDR1 KGHDR and CDR2 SFDVKD. Trimming removed 4 bases from V and 2 bases from J; junction bases left unmatched: 4. CDR3 sequence: CATSDWGQGANTGELFF. DNA for the CDR3: TGTGCCACCAGTGACTGGGGACAGGGGGCCAACACCGGGGAGCTGTTTTTT.

The rearrangement uses TRBV12-3 or TRBV12-4 and TRBJ1-5; D is ambiguous. V was shortened by 5 bases and J by 6 bases, with 11 bases between the two germline ends. There are 13 residues in the CDR3. The CDR3 DNA reads TGTGCCAGCAGTCTCCAAGGTGGTCAGCCCCAGCATTTT. It is translated as CASSLQGGQPQHF.